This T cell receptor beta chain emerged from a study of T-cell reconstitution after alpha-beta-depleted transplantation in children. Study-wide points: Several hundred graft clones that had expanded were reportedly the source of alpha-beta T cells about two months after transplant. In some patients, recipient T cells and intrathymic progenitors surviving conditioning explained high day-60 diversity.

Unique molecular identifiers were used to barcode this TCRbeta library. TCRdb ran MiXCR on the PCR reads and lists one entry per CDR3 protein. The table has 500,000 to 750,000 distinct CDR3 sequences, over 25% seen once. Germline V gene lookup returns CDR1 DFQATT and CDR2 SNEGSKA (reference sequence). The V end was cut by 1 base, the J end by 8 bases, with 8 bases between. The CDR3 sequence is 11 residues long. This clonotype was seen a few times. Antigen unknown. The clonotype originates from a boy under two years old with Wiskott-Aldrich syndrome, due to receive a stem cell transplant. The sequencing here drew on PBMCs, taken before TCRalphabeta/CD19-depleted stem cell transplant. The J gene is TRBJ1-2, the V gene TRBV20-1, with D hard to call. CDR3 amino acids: CSARVTEGYTF. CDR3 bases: TGCAGTGCTAGAGTTACGGAGGGCTACACCTTC.